The present T cell receptor (beta chain) was sequenced within a study of blood T cell repertoires in COVID-19. Study-wide context: The samples span acute and convalescent COVID-19 from the United States, Italy and Spain. From T cells, B-cell-depleted T cells, or PBMCs came the material, which was cDNA or gDNA.

The germline V gene encodes CDR1 ENHRY and CDR2 SYGVKD. The CDR3 totals 15 residues. Trimming left V 3 bases short and J 5 bases short, with 14 bases between. Methods used by the authors: Nucleated cell number was recorded as an estimate derived from reference gene primer amplification. Repertoires were generated with immunoSEQ multiplex PCR, while TCRdb's copy carries only in-frame clones and drops some. The V and J calls and clone size are taken from that table; D and trimming were inferred from the DNA. The sample consists of around 100,000 clones, around four fifths of them appearing once. The rearrangement uses TRBV10-3 and TRBJ2-1; possibly TRBD1 for D (5 bases). The TCR comes from an older man with active or convalescent COVID-19. Sequences were obtained from peripheral blood. CDR3 loop: CAISDRAVTHNEQFF. The CDR3 nucleotides read TGTGCCATCAGTGACAGGGCCGTTACTCACAATGAGCAGTTCTTC.